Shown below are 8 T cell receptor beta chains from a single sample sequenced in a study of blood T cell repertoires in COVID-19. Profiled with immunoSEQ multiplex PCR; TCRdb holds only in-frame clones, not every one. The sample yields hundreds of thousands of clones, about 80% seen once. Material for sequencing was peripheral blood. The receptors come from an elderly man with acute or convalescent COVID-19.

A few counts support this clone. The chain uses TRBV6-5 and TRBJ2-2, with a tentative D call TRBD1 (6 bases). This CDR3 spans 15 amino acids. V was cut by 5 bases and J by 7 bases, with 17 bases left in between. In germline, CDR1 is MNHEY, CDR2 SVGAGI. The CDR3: CASSRQAPLGGELFF. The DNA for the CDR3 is TGTGCCAGCAGTAGACAGGCTCCCTTGGGCGGGGAGCTGTTTTTT.

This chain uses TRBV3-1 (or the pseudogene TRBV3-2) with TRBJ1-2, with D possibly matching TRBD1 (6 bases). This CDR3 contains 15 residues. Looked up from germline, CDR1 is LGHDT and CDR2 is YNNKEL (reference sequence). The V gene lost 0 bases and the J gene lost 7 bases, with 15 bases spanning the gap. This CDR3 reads CASSQDLGAGAGYTF. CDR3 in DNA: TGTGCCAGCAGCCAAGATCTGGGGGCAGGGGCTGGCTACACCTTC.

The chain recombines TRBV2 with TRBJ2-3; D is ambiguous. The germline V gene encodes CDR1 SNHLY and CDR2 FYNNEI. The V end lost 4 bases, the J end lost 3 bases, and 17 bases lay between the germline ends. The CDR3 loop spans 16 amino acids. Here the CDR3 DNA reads TGTGCCAGCAGTGTTGGTAGCATTCCTAGGACAGATACGCAGTATTTT. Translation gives CASSVGSIPRTDTQYF.

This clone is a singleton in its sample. The chain's CDR3 is CASSAYNDRTGSNQPQHF. The CDR3, as DNA: TGTGCCAGTAGTGCCTACAATGACCGGACAGGGAGCAATCAGCCCCAGCATTTT. V is TRBV19 and J is TRBJ1-5, with 8 bases lining up with TRBD1. Per germline, CDR1 LNHDA and CDR2 SQIVND (reference sequence). The CDR3 covers 18 residues. V shed 5 bases and J 1 base; nucleotides not matched to a gene: 13.

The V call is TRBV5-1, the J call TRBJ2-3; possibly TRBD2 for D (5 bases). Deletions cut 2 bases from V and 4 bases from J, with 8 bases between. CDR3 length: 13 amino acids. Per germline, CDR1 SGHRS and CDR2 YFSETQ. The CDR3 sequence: CASSFGGPDTQYF. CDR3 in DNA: TGCGCCAGCAGCTTTGGCGGGCCAGATACGCAGTATTTT.

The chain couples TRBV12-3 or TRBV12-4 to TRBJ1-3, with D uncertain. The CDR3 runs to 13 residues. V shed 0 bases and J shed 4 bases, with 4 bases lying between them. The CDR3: CASSLARGNTIYF. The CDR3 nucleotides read TGTGCCAGCAGTTTAGCCAGGGGAAACACCATATATTTT.

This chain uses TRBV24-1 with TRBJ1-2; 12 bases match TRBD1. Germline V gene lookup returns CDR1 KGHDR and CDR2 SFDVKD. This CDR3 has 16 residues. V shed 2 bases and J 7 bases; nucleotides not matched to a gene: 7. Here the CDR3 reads CATSDSGTGGASGYTF. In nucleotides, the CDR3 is TGTGCCACCAGTGATTCGGGGACAGGGGGCGCCTCTGGCTACACCTTC.

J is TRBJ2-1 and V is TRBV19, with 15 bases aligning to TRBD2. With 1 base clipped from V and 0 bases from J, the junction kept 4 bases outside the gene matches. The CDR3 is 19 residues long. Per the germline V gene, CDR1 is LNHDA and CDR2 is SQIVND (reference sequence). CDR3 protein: CASSIVGLAGGSSYNEQFF. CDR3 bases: TGTGCCAGTAGTATAGTGGGACTAGCGGGGGGAAGCTCCTACAATGAGCAGTTCTTC.